A selection of T cell receptor beta chains follows, all from one sample in a study of blood T cells in healthy people across ages. Using its own MiXCR run on the 5' RACE reads, TCRdb lists one record per CDR3 protein. The sample has around 1.1 million distinct CDR3 sequences; 35% to 45% are singletons. The sample taken for sequencing was blood. All receptors come from a man aged 18 to 29 in good health. Each CDR3 is given without its conserved first and last residue. Fields, in order: V gene, J gene, CDR3 protein.

V gene: TRBV13; J gene: TRBJ2-1; CDR3 protein: ASSSLNERGGSYNEQF
V gene: TRBV5-6; J gene: TRBJ1-1; CDR3 protein: ASEPLRRGTEAF
V gene: TRBV9; J gene: TRBJ2-2; CDR3 protein: ASSVEPSGGEIGELF
V gene: TRBV6-1; J gene: TRBJ1-1; CDR3 protein: ASSEKTAMNTEAF
V gene: TRBV9; J gene: TRBJ1-1; CDR3 protein: ASSVVLGENTEAF
V gene: TRBV29-1; J gene: TRBJ1-1; CDR3 protein: SVLGLMNTEAF
V gene: TRBV5-1; J gene: TRBJ1-1; CDR3 protein: ASKGEREAF
V gene: TRBV14; J gene: TRBJ2-7; CDR3 protein: ASSKVSSQY
V gene: TRBV28; J gene: TRBJ1-5; CDR3 protein: ASSSPNDRVRVRNQPQH
V gene: TRBV7-8; J gene: TRBJ1-1; CDR3 protein: ASSLKSSQEAF
V gene: TRBV2; J gene: TRBJ2-3; CDR3 protein: ASSVSPRVDTQY
V gene: TRBV14; J gene: TRBJ1-2; CDR3 protein: ASSQDRRRERVGYT
V gene: TRBV20-1; J gene: TRBJ2-3; CDR3 protein: SVVRTSHTDTQY
V gene: TRBV5-6; J gene: .; CDR3 protein: ASSEFPENYEQY
V gene: TRBV27; J gene: TRBJ2-7; CDR3 protein: ASSSNSLAGMPSSYEQY
V gene: TRBV6-5; J gene: TRBJ1-4; CDR3 protein: ASSYSPWAATNEKLF
V gene: TRBV24-1; J gene: TRBJ1-2; CDR3 protein: ATSEQGQGGYT
V gene: TRBV12-3/TRBV12-4; J gene: TRBJ2-3; CDR3 protein: ASRTSTEDTQY
V gene: TRBV2; J gene: TRBJ2-4; CDR3 protein: ASRQGSLLAKNIQY
V gene: TRBV12-3/TRBV12-4; J gene: TRBJ2-5; CDR3 protein: ASSTQHQETQY
V gene: TRBV15; J gene: TRBJ2-1; CDR3 protein: ATSRDLGQASSEQF
V gene: TRBV9; J gene: TRBJ2-1; CDR3 protein: ASSVGTSGDYNEQF
V gene: TRBV20-1; J gene: TRBJ2-5; CDR3 protein: SAATWTSGSQETQY
V gene: TRBV6-5; J gene: TRBJ1-1; CDR3 protein: ASRGRVPHTEAF
V gene: TRBV6-1; J gene: TRBJ2-1; CDR3 protein: ASIHGSDYNEQF
V gene: TRBV6-1; J gene: TRBJ2-7; CDR3 protein: ASSDGTGLEQY
V gene: TRBV25-1; J gene: TRBJ2-3; CDR3 protein: ASSEYRNRVTDTQY
V gene: TRBV27; J gene: TRBJ1-6; CDR3 protein: ASSLGTARLLH
V gene: TRBV7-9; J gene: TRBJ1-3; CDR3 protein: ASSSVRGGSSGNTIY
V gene: TRBV5-1; J gene: TRBJ1-3; CDR3 protein: ASSLDVSSGNTIY
V gene: TRBV7-2; J gene: TRBJ2-5; CDR3 protein: ASSVNSGEKTQY
V gene: TRBV6-2/TRBV6-3; J gene: .; CDR3 protein: ASSYVHRGLGQETQY
V gene: TRBV7-2; J gene: TRBJ2-5; CDR3 protein: ASSFDPFGETQY
V gene: TRBV4-2; J gene: TRBJ1-6; CDR3 protein: ASNQISDSPLH
V gene: TRBV28; J gene: TRBJ1-1; CDR3 protein: ASSLTPDRTNTEAF
V gene: TRBV6-5; J gene: TRBJ1-2; CDR3 protein: ASSYRRQGAISGYT
V gene: TRBV25-1; J gene: TRBJ2-3; CDR3 protein: ASSESGGRSDTQY
V gene: TRBV13; J gene: TRBJ1-1; CDR3 protein: ASSLVRTNTEAF
V gene: TRBV10-3; J gene: TRBJ2-3; CDR3 protein: AISWTSGGLTDTQY
V gene: TRBV5-1; J gene: TRBJ2-2; CDR3 protein: ASSSYNGGELF
V gene: TRBV7-2; J gene: TRBJ1-4; CDR3 protein: ASSLRGHDPQKLF
V gene: TRBV27; J gene: TRBJ2-1; CDR3 protein: ASSFAWRVDEQF
V gene: TRBV25-1; J gene: TRBJ2-5; CDR3 protein: ASSEFVGPQETQY
V gene: TRBV5-1; J gene: TRBJ1-2; CDR3 protein: ASSLDSDYGYT
V gene: TRBV7-2; J gene: TRBJ2-3; CDR3 protein: ASSSPGLTTDTQY